The source of this T cell receptor (beta chain) is a study of blood T cell repertoires in COVID-19. Study processing details: By means of reference gene primer amplification, nucleated cell counts were estimated. The method was immunoSEQ multiplex PCR; TCRdb's version includes in-frame clones alone and lacks a portion of them. V, J and clone size derive from that table, while D and trimming were established from the DNA sequence. Here the sample spans about 270,000 clones, roughly 86% being singletons. Germline CDR1 is LGHDT and CDR2 is YNNKEL (reference sequence). V lost 0 bases to trimming and J lost 4 bases, with 13 bases between them. This CDR3 has 16 amino acids.

This chain joins TRBV3-1 (or the pseudogene TRBV3-2) and TRBJ1-3; tentatively, D is TRBD1 (6 bases). This sequence was found in a man aged 35 to 55 with active or convalescent COVID-19. Sequencing was done on a sample of peripheral blood. The CDR3: CASSQDHRGGGNTIYF. CDR3 in DNA: TGTGCCAGCAGCCAAGATCACCGGGGGGGCGGAAACACCATATATTTT.